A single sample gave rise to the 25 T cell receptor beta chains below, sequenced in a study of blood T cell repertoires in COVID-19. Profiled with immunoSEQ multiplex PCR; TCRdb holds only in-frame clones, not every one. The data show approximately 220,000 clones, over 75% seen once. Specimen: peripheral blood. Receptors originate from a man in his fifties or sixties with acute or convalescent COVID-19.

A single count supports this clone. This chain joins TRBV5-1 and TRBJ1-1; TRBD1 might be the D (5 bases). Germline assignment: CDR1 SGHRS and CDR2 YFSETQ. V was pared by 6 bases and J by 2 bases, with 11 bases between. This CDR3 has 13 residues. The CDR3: CASTDDSNTEAFF. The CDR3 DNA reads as TGCGCCAGCACCGACGACAGTAACACTGAAGCTTTCTTT.

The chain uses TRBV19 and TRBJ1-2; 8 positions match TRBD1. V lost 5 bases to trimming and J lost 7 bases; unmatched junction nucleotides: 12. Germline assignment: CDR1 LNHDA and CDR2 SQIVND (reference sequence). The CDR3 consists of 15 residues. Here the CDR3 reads CASSPRQGWVGGYTF. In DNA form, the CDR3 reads TGTGCCAGTAGTCCACGACAGGGGTGGGTCGGTGGCTACACCTTC.

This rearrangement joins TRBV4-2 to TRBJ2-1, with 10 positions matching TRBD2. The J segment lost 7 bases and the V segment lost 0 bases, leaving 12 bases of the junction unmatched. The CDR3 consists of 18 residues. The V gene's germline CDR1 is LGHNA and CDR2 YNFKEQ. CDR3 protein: CASSQEQGYSGGQNEQFF. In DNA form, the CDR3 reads TGTGCCAGCAGCCAAGAACAGGGGTATAGCGGGGGGCAGAATGAGCAGTTCTTC.

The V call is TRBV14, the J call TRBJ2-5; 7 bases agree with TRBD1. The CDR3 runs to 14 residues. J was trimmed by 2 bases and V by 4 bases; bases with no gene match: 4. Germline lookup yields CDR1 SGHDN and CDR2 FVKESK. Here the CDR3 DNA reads TGTGCCAGCAGCCGACCGGGACAGCAAGAGACCCAGTACTTC. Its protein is CASSRPGQQETQYF.

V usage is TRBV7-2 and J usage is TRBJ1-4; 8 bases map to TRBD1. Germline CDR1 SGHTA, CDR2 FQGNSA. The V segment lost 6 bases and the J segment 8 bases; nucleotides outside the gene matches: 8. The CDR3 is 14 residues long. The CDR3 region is CASSSGTGPEKLFF. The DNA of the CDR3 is TGTGCCAGCAGTTCCGGGACAGGCCCCGAAAAACTGTTTTTT.

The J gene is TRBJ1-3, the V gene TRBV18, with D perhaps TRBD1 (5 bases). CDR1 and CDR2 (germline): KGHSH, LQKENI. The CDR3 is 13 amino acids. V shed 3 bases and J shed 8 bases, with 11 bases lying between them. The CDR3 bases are TGTGCCAGCTCACCGTCCGAAGGGGACACCATATATTTT. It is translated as CASSPSEGDTIYF.

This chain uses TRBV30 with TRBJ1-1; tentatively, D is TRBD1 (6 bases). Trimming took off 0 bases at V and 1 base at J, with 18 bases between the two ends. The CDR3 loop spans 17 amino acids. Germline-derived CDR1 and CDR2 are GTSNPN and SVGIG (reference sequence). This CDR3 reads CAWSVIQGRNSNTEAFF. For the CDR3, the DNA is TGTGCCTGGAGTGTAATACAGGGCCGAAATTCGAACACTGAAGCTTTCTTT.

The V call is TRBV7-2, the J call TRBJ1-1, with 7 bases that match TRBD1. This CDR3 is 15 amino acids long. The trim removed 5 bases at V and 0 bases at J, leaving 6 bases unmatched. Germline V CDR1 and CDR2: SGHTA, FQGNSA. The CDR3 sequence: CASSTQTGMNTEAFF. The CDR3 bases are TGTGCCAGCAGCACCCAGACAGGGATGAACACTGAAGCTTTCTTT.

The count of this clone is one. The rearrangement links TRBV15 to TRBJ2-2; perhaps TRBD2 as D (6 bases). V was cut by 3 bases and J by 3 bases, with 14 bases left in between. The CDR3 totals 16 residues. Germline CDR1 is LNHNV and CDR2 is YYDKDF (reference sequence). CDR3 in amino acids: CATSSGTPEDTGELFF. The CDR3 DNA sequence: TGTGCCACCAGCAGCGGGACTCCGGAGGACACCGGGGAGCTGTTTTTT.

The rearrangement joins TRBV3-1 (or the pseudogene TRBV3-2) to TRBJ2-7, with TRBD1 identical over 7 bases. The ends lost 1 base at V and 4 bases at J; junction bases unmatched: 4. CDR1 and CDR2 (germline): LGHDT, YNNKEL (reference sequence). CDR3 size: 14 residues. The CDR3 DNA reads TGTGCCAGCAGCCAAGGGACAGGTGCTTACGAGCAGTACTTC. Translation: CASSQGTGAYEQYF.

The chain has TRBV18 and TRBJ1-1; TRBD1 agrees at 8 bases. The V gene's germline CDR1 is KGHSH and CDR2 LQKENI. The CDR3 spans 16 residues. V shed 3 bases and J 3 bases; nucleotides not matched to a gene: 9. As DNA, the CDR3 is TGTGCCAGCTCACCTGGCAGGGGGCGCGGAGACACTGAAGCTTTCTTT. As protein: CASSPGRGRGDTEAFF.

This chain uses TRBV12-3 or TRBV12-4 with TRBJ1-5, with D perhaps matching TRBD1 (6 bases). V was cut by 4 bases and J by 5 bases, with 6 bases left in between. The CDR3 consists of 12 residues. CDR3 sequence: CASSWGHQPQHF. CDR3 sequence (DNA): TGTGCCAGCAGTTGGGGGCATCAGCCCCAGCATTTT.

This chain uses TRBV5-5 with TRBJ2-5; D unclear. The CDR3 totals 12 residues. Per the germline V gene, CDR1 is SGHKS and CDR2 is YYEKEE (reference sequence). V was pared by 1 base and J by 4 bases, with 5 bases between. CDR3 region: CASSLLAETQYF. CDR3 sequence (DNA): TGTGCCAGCAGCTTGTTAGCAGAGACCCAGTACTTC. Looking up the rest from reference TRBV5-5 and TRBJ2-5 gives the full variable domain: DAGVTQSPTHLIKTRGQQVTLRCSPISGHKSVSWYQQVLGQGPQFIFQYYEKEERGRGNFPDRFSARQFPNYSSELNVNALLLGDSALYLCASSLLAETQYFGPGTRLLVL.

CDR3 nucleotides: TGTGCCAGCAGTCGGGACAGGGAGAACACTGAAGCTTTCTTT. Its translation: CASSRDRENTEAFF. The chain has TRBV6-4 and TRBJ1-1; 9 bases match TRBD1. Germline assignment: CDR1 MRHNA and CDR2 SNTAGT. The CDR3 is made up of 14 amino acids. Unmatched junction bases numbered 2, after V lost 5 bases and J lost 1 base.

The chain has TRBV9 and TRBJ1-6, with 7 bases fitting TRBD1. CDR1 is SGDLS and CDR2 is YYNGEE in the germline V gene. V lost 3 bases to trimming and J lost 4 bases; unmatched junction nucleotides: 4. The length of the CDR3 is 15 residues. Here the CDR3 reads CASSASGQYNSPLHF. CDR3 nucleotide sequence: TGTGCCAGCAGCGCCTCGGGACAGTATAATTCACCCCTCCACTTT. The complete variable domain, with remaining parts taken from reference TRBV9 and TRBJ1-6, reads DSGVTQTPKHLITATGQRVTLRCSPRSGDLSVYWYQQSLDQGLQFLIQYYNGEERAKGNILERFSAQQFPDLHSELNLSSLELGDSALYFCASSASGQYNSPLHFGNGTRLTVT.

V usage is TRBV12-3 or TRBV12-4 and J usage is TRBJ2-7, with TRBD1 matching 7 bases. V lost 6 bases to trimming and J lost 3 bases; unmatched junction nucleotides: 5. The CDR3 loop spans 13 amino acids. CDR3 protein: CASRNTGDYEQYF. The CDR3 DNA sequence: TGTGCCAGCAGGAATACAGGGGACTACGAGCAGTACTTC.

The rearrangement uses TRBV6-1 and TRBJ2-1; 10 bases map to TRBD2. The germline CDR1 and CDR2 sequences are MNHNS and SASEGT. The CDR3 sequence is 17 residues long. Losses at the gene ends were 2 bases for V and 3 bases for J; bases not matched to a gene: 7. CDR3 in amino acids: CASSERASGGLYNEQFF. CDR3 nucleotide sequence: TGTGCCAGCAGTGAAAGGGCTAGCGGGGGCCTCTACAATGAGCAGTTCTTC.

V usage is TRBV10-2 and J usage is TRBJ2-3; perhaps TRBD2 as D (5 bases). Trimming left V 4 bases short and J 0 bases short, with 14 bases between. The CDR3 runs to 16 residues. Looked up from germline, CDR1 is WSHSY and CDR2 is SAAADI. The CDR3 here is CASSGLSRSSTDTQYF. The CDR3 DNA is TGCGCCAGCAGTGGACTATCCCGATCTAGCACAGATACGCAGTATTTT.

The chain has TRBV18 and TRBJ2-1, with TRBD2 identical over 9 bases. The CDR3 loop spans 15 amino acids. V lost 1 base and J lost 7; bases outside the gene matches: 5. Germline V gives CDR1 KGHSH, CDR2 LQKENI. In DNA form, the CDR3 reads TGTGCCAGCTCACCACAAGCGGGGGGCCGGAATGAGCAGTTCTTC. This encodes CASSPQAGGRNEQFF.

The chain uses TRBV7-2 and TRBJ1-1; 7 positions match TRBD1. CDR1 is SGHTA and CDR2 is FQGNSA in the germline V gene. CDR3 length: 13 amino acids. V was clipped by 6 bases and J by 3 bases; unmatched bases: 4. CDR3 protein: CASRGQSYTEAFF. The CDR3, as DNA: TGTGCCAGCAGGGGACAGTCGTACACTGAAGCTTTCTTT.

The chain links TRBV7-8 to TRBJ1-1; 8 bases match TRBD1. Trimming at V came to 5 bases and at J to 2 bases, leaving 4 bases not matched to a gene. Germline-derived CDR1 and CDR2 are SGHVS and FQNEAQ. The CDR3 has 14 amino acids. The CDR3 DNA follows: TGTGCCAGCAGCCTATCAGGGGGCAACACTGAAGCTTTCTTT. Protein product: CASSLSGGNTEAFF.

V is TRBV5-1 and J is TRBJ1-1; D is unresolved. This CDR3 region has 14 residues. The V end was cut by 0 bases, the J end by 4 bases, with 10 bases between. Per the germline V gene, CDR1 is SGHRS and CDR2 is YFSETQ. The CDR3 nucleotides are TGCGCCAGCAGCTTGGCTGGGCTTTCCACTGAAGCTTTCTTT. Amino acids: CASSLAGLSTEAFF.

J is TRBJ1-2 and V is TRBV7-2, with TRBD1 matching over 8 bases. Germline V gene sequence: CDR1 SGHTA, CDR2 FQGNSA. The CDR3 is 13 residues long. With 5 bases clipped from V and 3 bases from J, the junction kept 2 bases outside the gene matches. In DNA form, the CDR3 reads TGTGCCAGCAGCCCGACAGGGGACTATGGCTACACCTTC. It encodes CASSPTGDYGYTF. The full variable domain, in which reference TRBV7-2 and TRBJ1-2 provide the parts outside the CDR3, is GAGVSQSPSNKVTEKGKDVELRCDPISGHTALYWYRQSLGQGLEFLIYFQGNSAPDKSGLPSDRFSAERTGGSVSTLTIQRTQQEDSAVYLCASSPTGDYGYTFGSGTRLTVV.

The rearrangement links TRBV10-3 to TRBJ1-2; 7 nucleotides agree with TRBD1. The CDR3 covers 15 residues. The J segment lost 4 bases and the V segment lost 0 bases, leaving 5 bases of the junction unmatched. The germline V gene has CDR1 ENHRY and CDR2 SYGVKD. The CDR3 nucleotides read TGTGCCATCAGTGAGTCGACAGGGAGCATCTATGGCTACACCTTC. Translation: CAISESTGSIYGYTF.

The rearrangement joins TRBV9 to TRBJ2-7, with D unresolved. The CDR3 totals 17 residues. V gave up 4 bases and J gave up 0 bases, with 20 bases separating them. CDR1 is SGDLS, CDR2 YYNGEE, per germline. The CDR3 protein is CASSSSDTVPFSYEQYF. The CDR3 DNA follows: TGTGCCAGCAGCTCATCAGACACTGTTCCATTCTCCTACGAGCAGTACTTC. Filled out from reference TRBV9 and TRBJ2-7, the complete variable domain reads DSGVTQTPKHLITATGQRVTLRCSPRSGDLSVYWYQQSLDQGLQFLIQYYNGEERAKGNILERFSAQQFPDLHSELNLSSLELGDSALYFCASSSSDTVPFSYEQYFGPGTRLTVT.